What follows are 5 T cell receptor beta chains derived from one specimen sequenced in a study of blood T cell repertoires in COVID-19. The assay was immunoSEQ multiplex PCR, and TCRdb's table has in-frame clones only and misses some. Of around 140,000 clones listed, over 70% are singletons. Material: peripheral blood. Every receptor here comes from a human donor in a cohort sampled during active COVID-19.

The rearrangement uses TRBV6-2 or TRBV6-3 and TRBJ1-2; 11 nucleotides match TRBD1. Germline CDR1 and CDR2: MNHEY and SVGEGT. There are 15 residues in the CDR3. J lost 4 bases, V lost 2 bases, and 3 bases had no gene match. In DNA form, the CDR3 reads TGTGCCAGCAGTTACACCGGGACAGGGGGCTATGGCTACACCTTC. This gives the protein CASSYTGTGGYGYTF.

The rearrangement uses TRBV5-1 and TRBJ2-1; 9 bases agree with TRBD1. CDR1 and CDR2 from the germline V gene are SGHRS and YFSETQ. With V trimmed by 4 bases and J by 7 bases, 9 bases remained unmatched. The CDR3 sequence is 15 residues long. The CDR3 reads CASSPGQGSRNEQFF. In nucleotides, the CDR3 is TGCGCCAGCAGCCCGGGACAGGGTTCGAGGAATGAGCAGTTCTTC.

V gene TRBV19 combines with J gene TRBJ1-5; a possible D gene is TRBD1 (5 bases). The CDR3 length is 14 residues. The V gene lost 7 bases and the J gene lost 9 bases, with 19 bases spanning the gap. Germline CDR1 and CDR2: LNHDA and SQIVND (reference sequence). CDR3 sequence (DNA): TGTGCCAGTAACCTACAGGCGTCGATTTGGCCCCAGCATTTT. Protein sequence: CASNLQASIWPQHF.

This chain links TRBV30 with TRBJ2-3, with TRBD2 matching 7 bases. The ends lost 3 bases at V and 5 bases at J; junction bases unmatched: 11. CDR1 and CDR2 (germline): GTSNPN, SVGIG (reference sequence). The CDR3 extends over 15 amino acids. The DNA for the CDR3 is TGTGCCTGGAGACCCGGGGGGTTCATTTTAGATACGCAGTATTTT. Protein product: CAWRPGGFILDTQYF.

This CDR3 reads CASSLKQGAEKLFF. The CDR3 DNA reads as TGTGCCAGCAGTCTAAAACAGGGGGCAGAAAAACTGTTTTTT. This chain joins TRBV5-4 and TRBJ1-4; 9 nucleotides line up with TRBD1. This CDR3 region has 14 residues. Germline loops: CDR1 SGHNT, CDR2 YYREEE (reference sequence). V shed 5 bases, J shed 8 bases, and the junction held 7 bases outside the gene matches. Full variable domain (rest looked up from reference TRBV5-4 and TRBJ1-4): ETGVTQSPTHLIKTRGQQVTLRCSSQSGHNTVSWYQQALGQGPQFIFQYYREEENGRGNFPPRFSGLQFPNYSSELNVNALELDDSALYLCASSLKQGAEKLFFGSGTQLSVL.